One and the same sample provided the 2 T cell receptor beta chains below, sequenced in a study of identical twins. TCRdb ran MiXCR on the 5' RACE reads and lists one entry per CDR3 protein. Among around 530,000 distinct CDR3 sequences, approximately 14% were seen once, and the ten largest hold 0.44%. These sequences were also reported in another study, on yellow fever vaccine responses in identical twins.

The sample comprised CD4+ T cells sorted from blood. The receptors come from a woman aged 18-29 years in good health.

This clonotype was seen ten or more times. The J gene is TRBJ2-5, the V gene TRBV7-2; 7 bases map to TRBD1. Germline CDR1 SGHTA, CDR2 FQGNSA. J was trimmed by 1 base and V by 5 bases; bases with no gene match: 4. This CDR3 region has 14 residues. The CDR3 nucleotides are TGTGCCAGCAGCCCGGGACAGATCCAAGAGACCCAGTACTTC. It is translated as CASSPGQIQETQYF.

The rearrangement uses TRBV2 and TRBJ2-1, with 8 bases lining up with TRBD2. J gave up 4 bases and V 4 bases, and 6 bases lay outside the gene matches. The CDR3 spans 15 residues. Germline CDR1 reads SNHLY; CDR2 reads FYNNEI. CDR3 sequence (DNA): TGTGCCAGCAGTGCCGGGAGGGCCTTATACAATGAGCAGTTCTTC. Its protein product is CASSAGRALYNEQFF.